These T cell receptor beta chains were read from a single sample in a study of blood T cell repertoires in COVID-19. The protocol was immunoSEQ multiplex PCR, while the TCRdb copy is restricted to in-frame clones and leaves out a portion. The sample has 35,000 to 45,000 clones, about nine tenths seen once; the top ten hold over 20%. The sample comprised peripheral blood. The receptors shown here come from a man aged 60-69 years with acute or convalescent COVID-19. CDR3s include the opening cysteine and the closing phenylalanine or tryptophan. Each record gives: V gene, J gene, CDR3 length, CDR3 protein.

TRBV5-6	TRBJ1-1	15	CASSHPYRGLTEAFF
TRBV3-1/TRBV3-2	TRBJ1-6	15	CASSHRGSYNSPLHF
TRBV2	TRBJ1-1	13	CASRGQRNTEAFF
TRBV18	TRBJ2-7	13	CASSQSGDGEQYF
TRBV25-1	TRBJ2-1	16	CASSDTVGTGGVEQFF
TRBV11-2	TRBJ1-3	18	CASSPRTTGGAEGNTIYF
TRBV5-6	TRBJ1-4	16	CASSLSDRVTNEKLFF
TRBV5-1	TRBJ1-2	14	CASSLAQGGYGYTF
TRBV27	TRBJ1-6	19	CASSFSKRTGSSYNSPLHF
TRBV15	TRBJ1-1	14	CATRDPMRYTEAFF
TRBV5-4	TRBJ2-1	16	CASSLRRVSSYNEQFF
TRBV19	TRBJ2-3	15	CASSIADRAGDTQYF
TRBV4-1	TRBJ2-3	17	CASSQDQDRGGTDTQYF
TRBV10-3	TRBJ2-1	14	CAIARTSSNNEQFF
TRBV7-8	TRBJ2-1	18	CASSLGQAGGPPHNEQFF
TRBV2	TRBJ2-7	14	CASSALAGNSEQYF
TRBV5-5	TRBJ2-7	15	CASSLGTGREREQYF
TRBV28	TRBJ2-7	13	CASTAAGTYEQYF
TRBV4-1	TRBJ2-7	14	CASSHTGTGVEQYF
TRBV19	TRBJ2-7	16	CASSIAGAGVPYEQYF
TRBV7-6	TRBJ2-5	14	CASSPKAGQETQYF
TRBV5-1	TRBJ1-5	15	CASSLATGYGQPQHF
TRBV9	TRBJ2-5	14	CASSEGGVKETQYF
TRBV6-5	TRBJ2-1	11	CATGVSHEQFF
TRBV6-5	TRBJ2-3	15	CASSTGTGGTDTQYF
TRBV14	TRBJ2-5	15	CASSQDHGFQETQYF
TRBV7-2	TRBJ2-5	13	CASSLGQGETQYF
TRBV2	TRBJ2-7	14	CASSWGQTSYEQYF
TRBV7-8	TRBJ1-1	15	CASSLALTENTEAFF
TRBV11-3	TRBJ2-2	18	CASSLFLGLAGVTGELFF
TRBV7-2	TRBJ2-2	13	CASSIDYSGELFF
TRBV11-3	TRBJ1-3	13	CASSRGPGNTIYF
TRBV29-1	TRBJ2-1	13	CSVTTGTGAEQFF
TRBV11-3	TRBJ2-5	14	CASSTGLRQETQYF
TRBV29-1	TRBJ2-1	12	CSVDRGRDEQFF
TRBV19	TRBJ2-7	13	CASGTSGSYEQYF
TRBV5-4	TRBJ2-2	18	CASSPRDPGRFNTGELFF
TRBV14	TRBJ2-1	17	CASSQDSGTSGRIEQFF
TRBV11-3	TRBJ2-6	19	CASSPHRGSAGSGANVLTF
TRBV3-1/TRBV3-2	TRBJ1-4	14	CASSQRGDNEKLFF
TRBV9	TRBJ1-1	15	CASSVGEASNLEAFF
TRBV2	TRBJ2-2	16	CASSRTGRGSTGELFF